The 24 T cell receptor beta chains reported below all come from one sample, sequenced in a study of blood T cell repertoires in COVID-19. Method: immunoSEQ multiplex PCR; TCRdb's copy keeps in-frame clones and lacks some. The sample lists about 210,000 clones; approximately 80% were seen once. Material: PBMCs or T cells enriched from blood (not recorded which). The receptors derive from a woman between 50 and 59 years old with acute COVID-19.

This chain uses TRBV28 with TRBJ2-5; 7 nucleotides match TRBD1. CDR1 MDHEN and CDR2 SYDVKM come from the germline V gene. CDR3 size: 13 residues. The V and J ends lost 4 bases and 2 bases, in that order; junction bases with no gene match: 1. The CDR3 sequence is CASSSGGQETQYF. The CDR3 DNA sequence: TGTGCCAGCAGTTCAGGGGGACAAGAGACCCAGTACTTC.

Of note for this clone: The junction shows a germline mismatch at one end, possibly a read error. The chain's CDR3 is CASSFSDRAGNTIYF. CDR3 sequence (DNA): TGTGCTAGCAGCTTCTCGGACAGGGCAGGAAACACCATATATTTT. This chain uses TRBV7-7 with TRBJ1-3; 8 bases map to TRBD1. The CDR3 length is 15 residues. Germline V gene lookup returns CDR1 SSHAT and CDR2 FNYEAQ (reference sequence).

In nucleotides, the CDR3 is TGCAGCGTTCTGAGGGGGGGGTCTTCCTACGAGCAGTACTTC. Encoded protein: CSVLRGGSSYEQYF. This rearrangement joins TRBV29-1 to TRBJ2-7; D is possibly TRBD2 (7 bases). The germline CDR1 and CDR2 sequences are SQVTM and ANQGSEA. The V and J ends lost 5 bases and 1 base respectively, with 15 bases between them. The CDR3 covers 14 residues.

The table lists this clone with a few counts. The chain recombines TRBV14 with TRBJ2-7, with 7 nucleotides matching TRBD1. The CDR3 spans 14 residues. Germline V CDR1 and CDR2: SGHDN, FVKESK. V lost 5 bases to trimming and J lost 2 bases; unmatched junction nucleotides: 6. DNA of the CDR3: TGTGCCAGCAGCTTAAACAGGGGTGCCTACGAGCAGTACTTC. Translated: CASSLNRGAYEQYF.

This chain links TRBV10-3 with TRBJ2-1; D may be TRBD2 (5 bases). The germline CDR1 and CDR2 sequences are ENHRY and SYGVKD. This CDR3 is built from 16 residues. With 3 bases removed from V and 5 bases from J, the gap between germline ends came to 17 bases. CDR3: CAISDSRVVEDNEQFF. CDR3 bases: TGTGCCATCAGTGATTCGAGGGTTGTAGAGGACAATGAGCAGTTCTTC.

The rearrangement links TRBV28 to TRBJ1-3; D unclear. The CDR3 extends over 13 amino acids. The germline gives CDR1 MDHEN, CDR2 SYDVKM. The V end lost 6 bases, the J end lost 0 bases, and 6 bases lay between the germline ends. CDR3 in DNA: TGTGCCAGCAGACAACACTCTGGAAACACCATATATTTT. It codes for CASRQHSGNTIYF. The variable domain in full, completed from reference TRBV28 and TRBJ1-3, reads DVKVTQSSRYLVKRTGEKVFLECVQDMDHENMFWYRQDPGLGLRLIYFSYDVKMKEKGDIPEGYSVSREKKERFSLILESASTNQTSMYLCASRQHSGNTIYFGEGSWLTVV.

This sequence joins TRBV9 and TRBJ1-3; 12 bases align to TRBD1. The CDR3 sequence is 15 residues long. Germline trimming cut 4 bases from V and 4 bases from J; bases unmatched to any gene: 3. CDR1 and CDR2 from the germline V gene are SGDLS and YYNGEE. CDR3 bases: TGTGCCAGCAGCTATGGGACAGGGGGCGGAAACACCATATATTTT. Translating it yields CASSYGTGGGNTIYF.

CDR3 region: CASSLAAALDGGYTF. The CDR3 nucleotides are TGTGCCAGCAGTTTAGCGGCAGCCCTAGATGGTGGCTACACCTTC. The J gene is TRBJ1-2, the V gene TRBV28; D ambiguous. Trimming removed 2 bases at V and 7 bases at J, with 17 bases between. Looked up from germline, CDR1 is MDHEN and CDR2 is SYDVKM. The CDR3 is 15 residues long.

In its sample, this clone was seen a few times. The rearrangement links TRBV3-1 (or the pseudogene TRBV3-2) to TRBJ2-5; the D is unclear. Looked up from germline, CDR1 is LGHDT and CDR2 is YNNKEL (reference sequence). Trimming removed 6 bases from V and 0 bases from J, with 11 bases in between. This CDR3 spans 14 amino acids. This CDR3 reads CASRCNQYQETQYF. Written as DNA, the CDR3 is TGTGCCAGCAGATGTAATCAGTACCAAGAGACCCAGTACTTC.

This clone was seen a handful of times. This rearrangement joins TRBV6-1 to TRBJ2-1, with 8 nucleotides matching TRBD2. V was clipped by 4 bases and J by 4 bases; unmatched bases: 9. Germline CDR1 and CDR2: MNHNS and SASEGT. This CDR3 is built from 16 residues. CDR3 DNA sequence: TGTGCCAGCAGTGTTCGAGGTAGCGGGACGTACAATGAGCAGTTCTTC. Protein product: CASSVRGSGTYNEQFF.

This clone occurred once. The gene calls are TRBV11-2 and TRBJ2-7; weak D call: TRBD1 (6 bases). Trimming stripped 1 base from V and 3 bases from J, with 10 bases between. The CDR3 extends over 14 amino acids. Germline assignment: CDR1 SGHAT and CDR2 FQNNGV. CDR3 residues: CASSLARGVYEQYF. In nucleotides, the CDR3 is TGTGCCAGCAGCTTAGCCAGGGGAGTCTACGAGCAGTACTTC.

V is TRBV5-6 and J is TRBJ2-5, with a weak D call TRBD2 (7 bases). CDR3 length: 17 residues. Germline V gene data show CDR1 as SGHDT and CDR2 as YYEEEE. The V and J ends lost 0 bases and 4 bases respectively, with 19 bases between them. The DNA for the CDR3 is TGTGCCAGCAGCTTGGGGCGCATCCGGGGGGCGAGAGAGACCCAGTACTTC. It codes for CASSLGRIRGARETQYF.

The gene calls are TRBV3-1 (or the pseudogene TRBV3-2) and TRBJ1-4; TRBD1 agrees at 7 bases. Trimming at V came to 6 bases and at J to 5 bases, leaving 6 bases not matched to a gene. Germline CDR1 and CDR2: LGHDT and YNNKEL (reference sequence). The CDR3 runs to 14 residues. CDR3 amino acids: CASRYGGGNEKLFF. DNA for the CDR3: TGTGCCAGCAGGTACGGAGGGGGCAATGAAAAACTGTTTTTT.

CDR3 in amino acids: CASSGTTGVGKNIQYF. For the CDR3, the DNA is TGTGCCAGCAGTGGGACGACAGGGGTCGGCAAAAACATTCAGTACTTC. This rearrangement joins TRBV28 to TRBJ2-4; 8 bases map to TRBD1. The CDR3 contains 16 residues. Looked up from germline, CDR1 is MDHEN and CDR2 is SYDVKM. After removal of 5 bases from V and 3 bases from J, the junction contained 9 bases not matched to a gene.

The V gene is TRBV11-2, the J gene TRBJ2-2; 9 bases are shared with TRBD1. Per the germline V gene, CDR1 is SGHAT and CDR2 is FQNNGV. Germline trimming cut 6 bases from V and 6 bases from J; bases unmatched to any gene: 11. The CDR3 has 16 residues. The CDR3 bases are TGTGCCAGCAGAAAACCGGGACAGGGACCCGCCGGGGAGCTGTTTTTT. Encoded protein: CASRKPGQGPAGELFF.

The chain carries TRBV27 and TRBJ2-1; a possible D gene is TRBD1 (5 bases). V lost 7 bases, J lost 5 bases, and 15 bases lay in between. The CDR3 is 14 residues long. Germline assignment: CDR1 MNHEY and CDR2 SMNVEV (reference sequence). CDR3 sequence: CASTNPQGNNEQFF. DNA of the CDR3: TGTGCCAGCACCAATCCTCAGGGAAACAATGAGCAGTTCTTC.

CDR3 residues: CASSLFPNGNQPQHF. Here the CDR3 DNA reads TGTGCCAGCAGCTTGTTCCCCAATGGCAATCAGCCCCAGCATTTT. J is TRBJ1-5 and V is TRBV5-5; D unresolved. The CDR3 runs to 15 residues. Germline CDR1 SGHKS, CDR2 YYEKEE (reference sequence). Trimming removed 1 base from V and 2 bases from J, with 10 bases in between.

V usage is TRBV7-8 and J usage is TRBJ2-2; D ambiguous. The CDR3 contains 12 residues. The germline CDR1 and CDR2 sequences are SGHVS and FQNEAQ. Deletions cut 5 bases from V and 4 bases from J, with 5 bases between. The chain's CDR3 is CASSSITGELFF. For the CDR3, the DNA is TGTGCCAGCAGCAGCATCACCGGGGAGCTGTTTTTT.

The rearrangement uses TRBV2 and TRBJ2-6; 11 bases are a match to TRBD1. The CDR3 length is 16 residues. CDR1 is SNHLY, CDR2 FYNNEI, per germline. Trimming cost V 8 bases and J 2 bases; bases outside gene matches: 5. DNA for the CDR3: TGTGCCAGCGAGGACAGGGGGCGCGCTGGGGCCAACGTCCTGACTTTC. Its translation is CASEDRGRAGANVLTF. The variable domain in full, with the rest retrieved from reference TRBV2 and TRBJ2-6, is EPEVTQTPSHQVTQMGQEVILRCVPISNHLYFYWYRQILGQKVEFLVSFYNNEISEKSEIFDDQFSVERPDGSNFTLKIRSTKLEDSAMYFCASEDRGRAGANVLTFGAGSRLTVL.

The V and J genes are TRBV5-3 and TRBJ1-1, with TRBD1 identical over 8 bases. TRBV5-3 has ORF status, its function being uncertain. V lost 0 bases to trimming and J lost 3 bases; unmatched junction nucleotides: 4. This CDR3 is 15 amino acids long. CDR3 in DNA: TGTGCCAGAAGCTTGGTATCCAGGGGGCACACTGAAGCTTTCTTT. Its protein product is CARSLVSRGHTEAFF.

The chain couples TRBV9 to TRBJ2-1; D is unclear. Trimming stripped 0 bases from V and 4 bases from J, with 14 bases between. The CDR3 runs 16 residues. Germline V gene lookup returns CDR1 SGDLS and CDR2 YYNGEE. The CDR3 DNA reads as TGTGCCAGCAGCGTAGTAAGCGACCCGACTTACAATGAGCAGTTCTTC. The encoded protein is CASSVVSDPTYNEQFF.

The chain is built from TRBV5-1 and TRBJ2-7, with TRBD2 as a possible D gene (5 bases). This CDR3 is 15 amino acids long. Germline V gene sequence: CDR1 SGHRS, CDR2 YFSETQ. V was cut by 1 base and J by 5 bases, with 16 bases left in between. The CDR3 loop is CASSLYGDRVNEQYF. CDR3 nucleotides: TGCGCCAGCAGCTTGTACGGGGATCGGGTAAACGAGCAGTACTTC.

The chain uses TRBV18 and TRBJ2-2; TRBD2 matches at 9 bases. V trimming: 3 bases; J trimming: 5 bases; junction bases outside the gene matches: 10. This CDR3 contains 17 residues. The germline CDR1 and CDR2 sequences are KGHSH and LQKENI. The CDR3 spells CASSPRLAEMATGELFF. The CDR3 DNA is TGTGCCAGCTCACCCCGACTAGCGGAGATGGCGACCGGGGAGCTGTTTTTT.

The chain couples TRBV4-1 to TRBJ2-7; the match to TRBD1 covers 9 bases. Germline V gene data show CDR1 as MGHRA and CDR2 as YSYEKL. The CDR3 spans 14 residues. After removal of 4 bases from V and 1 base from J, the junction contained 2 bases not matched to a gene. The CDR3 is CASSLGTGSYEQYF. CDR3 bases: TGCGCCAGCAGCCTCGGGACAGGGTCCTACGAGCAGTACTTC.